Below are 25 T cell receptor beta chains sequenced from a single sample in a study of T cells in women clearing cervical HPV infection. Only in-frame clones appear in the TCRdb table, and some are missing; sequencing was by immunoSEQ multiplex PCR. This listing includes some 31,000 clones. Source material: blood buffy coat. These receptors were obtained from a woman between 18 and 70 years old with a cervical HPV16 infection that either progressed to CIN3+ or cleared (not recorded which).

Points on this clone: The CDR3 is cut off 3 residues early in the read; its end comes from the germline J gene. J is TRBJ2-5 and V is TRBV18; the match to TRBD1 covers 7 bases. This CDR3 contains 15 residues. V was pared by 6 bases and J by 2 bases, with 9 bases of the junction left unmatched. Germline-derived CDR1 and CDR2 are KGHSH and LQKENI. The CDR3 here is CASSPGQTLQETQYF. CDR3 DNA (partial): TGTGCCAGCTCCCCGGGACAGACATTACAAGAGACC.

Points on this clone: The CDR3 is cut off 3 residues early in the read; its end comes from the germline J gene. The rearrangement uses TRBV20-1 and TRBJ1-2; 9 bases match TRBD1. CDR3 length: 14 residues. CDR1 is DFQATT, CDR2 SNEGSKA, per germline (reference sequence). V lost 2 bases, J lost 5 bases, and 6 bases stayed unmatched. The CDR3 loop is CSARFPTGGYGYTF. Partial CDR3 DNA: TGCAGTGCTAGATTTCCGACAGGGGGTTATGGC.

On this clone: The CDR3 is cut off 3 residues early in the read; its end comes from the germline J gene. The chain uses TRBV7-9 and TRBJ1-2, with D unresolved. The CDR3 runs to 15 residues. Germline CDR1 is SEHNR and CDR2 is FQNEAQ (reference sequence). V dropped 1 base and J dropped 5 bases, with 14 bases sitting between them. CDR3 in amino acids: CASSLGISVEYGYTF. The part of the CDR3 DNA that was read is TGTGCCAGCAGCTTAGGAATTTCGGTCGAATATGGC.

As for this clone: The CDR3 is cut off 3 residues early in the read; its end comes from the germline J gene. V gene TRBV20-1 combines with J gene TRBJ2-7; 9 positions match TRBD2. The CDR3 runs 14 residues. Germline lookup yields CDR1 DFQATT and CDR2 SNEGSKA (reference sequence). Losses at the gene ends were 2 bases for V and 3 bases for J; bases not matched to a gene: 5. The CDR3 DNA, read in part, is TGCAGTGCTAGATCGACTAGCGGTTACTACGAG. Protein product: CSARSTSGYYE. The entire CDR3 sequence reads CSARSTSGYYEQYF.

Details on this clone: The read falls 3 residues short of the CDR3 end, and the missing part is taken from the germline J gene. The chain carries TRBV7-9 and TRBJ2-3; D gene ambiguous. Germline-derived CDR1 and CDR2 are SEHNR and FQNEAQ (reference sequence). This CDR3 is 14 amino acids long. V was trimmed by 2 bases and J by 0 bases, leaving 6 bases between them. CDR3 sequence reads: CASSLKQSTDTQYF. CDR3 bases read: TGTGCCAGCAGCTTAAAACAGAGCACAGATACG.

The CDR3 is CASSVTGGGETQYF. CDR3 DNA, as far as it was read: TGTGCCAGCAGCGTTACAGGGGGAGGGGAGACC. This chain joins TRBV7-3 and TRBJ2-5; perhaps TRBD1 as D (8 bases). The CDR3 end is not reached by the read, which stops 3 residues before it; the germline J gene fills it in. CDR1 is SGHTA and CDR2 is FQGTGA in the germline V gene. This CDR3 spans 14 amino acids. Trimming stripped 5 bases from V and 5 bases from J, with 15 bases between.

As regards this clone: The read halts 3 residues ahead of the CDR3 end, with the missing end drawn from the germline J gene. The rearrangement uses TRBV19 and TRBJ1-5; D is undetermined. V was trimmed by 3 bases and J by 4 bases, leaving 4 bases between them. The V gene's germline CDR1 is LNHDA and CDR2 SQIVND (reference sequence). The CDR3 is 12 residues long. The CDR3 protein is CASSMLNQPQHF. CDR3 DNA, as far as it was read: TGTGCCAGTAGTATGCTAAATCAGCCC.

The CDR3 sequence is CASSEQGFQETQYF. Incomplete CDR3 DNA: TGTGCCAGCAGTGAACAAGGGTTCCAAGAGACC. The chain uses TRBV2 and TRBJ2-5; no clear D gene. Read sequence stops 3 residues before the CDR3 end, and the germline J gene provides the missing end. The CDR3 is made up of 14 amino acids. With 2 bases removed from V and 1 base from J, the gap between germline ends came to 8 bases. The germline gives CDR1 SNHLY, CDR2 FYNNEI.

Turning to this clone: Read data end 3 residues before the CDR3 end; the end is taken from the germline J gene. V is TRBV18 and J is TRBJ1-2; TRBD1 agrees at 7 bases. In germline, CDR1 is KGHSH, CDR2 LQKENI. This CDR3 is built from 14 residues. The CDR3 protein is CASSPGTVGVDYTF. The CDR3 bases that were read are TGTGCCAGCTCACCGGGGACAGTCGGGGTCGAC.

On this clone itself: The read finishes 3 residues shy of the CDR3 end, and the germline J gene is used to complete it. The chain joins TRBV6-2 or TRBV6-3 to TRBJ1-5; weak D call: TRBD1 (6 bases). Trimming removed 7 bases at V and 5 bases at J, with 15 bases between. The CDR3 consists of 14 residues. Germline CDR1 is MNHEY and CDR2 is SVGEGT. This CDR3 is CASTPIQGHQPQHF. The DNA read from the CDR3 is TGTGCCAGCACTCCAATACAGGGACATCAGCCC.

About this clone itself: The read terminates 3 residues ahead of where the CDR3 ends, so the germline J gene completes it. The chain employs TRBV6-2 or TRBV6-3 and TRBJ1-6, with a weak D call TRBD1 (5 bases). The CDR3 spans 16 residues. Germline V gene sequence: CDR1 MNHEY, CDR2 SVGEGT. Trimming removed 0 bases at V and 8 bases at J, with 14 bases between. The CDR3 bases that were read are TGTGCCAGCAGTTACTCGGGCAGAGGGGTGGATTCACCC. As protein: CASSYSGRGVDSP. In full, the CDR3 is CASSYSGRGVDSPLHF.

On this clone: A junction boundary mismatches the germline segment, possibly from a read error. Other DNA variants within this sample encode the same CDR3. CDR3 bases read: TGTGCCAGCATCTTAGGTAGCTCTGGAAACACC. Its translation is CASILGSSGNT. The entire CDR3 sequence reads CASILGSSGNTIYF. This chain connects TRBV7-8 to TRBJ1-3; D is unclear. From the germline J gene comes the end of the CDR3, since the read stops 3 residues before it. The germline CDR1 and CDR2 sequences are SGHVS and FQNEAQ. This CDR3 is built from 14 residues.

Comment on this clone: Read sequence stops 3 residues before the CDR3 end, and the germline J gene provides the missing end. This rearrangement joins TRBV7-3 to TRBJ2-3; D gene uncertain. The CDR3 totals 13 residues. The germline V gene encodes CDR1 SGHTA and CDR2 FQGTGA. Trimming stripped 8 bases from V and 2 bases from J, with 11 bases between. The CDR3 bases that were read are TGTGCCAGCGGCGGCGAGAACACAGATACG. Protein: CASGGENTDT. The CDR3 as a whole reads CASGGENTDTQYF.

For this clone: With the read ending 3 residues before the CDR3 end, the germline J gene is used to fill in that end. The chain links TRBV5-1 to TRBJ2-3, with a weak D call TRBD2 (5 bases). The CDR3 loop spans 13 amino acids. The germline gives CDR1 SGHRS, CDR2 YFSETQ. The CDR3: CASSLERVETQYF. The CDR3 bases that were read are TGCGCCAGCAGCTTGGAGAGGGTGGAGACG.

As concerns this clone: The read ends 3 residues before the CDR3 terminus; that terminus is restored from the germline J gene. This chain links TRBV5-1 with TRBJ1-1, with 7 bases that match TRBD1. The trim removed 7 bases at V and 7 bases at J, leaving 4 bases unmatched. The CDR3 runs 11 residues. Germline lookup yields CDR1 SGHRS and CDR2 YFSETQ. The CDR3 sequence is CASSGGFEAFF. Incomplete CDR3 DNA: TGCGCCAGCTCAGGGGGGTTTGAA.

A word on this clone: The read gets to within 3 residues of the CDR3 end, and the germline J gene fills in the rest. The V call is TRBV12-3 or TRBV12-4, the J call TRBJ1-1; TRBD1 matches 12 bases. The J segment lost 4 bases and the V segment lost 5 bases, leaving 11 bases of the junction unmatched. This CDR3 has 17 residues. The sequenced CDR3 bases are TGTGCCAGCAGTCCCCCCGGGACAGGGGGCCTTGGCACTGAA. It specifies CASSPPGTGGLGTE. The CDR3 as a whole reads CASSPPGTGGLGTEAFF.

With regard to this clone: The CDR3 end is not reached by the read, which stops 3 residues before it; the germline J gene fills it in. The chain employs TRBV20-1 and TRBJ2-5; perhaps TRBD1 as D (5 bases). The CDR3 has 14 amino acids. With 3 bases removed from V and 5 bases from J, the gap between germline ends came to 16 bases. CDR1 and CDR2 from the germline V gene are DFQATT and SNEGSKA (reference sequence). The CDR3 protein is CSARGNTGLETQYF. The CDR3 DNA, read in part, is TGCAGTGCTAGGGGAAACACAGGTCTCGAGACC.

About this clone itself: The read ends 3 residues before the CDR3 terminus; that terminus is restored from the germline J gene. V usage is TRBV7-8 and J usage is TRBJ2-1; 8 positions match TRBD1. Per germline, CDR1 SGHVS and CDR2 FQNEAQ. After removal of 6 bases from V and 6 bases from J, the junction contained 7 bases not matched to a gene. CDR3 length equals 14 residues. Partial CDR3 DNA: TGTGCCAGCAGAACCGGACAGGGTTTCAATGAG. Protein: CASRTGQGFNE. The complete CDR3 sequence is CASRTGQGFNEQFF.

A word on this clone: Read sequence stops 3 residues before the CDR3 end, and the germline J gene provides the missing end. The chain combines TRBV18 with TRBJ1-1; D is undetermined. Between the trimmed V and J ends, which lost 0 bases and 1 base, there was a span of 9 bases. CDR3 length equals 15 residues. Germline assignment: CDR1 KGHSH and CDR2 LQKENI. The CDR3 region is CASSPPGHQNTEAFF. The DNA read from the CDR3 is TGTGCCAGCTCACCACCTGGGCACCAGAACACTGAA.

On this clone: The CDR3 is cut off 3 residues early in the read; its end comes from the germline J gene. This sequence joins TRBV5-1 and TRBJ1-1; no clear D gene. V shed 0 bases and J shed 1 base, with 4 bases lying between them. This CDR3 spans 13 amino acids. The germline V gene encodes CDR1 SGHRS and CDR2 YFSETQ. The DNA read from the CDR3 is TGCGCCAGCAGCTTGGAACAGAACACTGAA. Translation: CASSLEQNTE. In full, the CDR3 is CASSLEQNTEAFF.

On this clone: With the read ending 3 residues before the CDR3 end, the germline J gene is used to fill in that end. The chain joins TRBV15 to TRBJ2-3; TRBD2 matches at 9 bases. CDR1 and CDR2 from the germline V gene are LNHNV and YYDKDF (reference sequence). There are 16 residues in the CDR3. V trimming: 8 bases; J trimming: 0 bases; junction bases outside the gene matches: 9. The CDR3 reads CATGMISGRSTDTQYF. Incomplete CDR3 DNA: TGTGCCACCGGAATGATTAGCGGGAGAAGCACAGATACG.

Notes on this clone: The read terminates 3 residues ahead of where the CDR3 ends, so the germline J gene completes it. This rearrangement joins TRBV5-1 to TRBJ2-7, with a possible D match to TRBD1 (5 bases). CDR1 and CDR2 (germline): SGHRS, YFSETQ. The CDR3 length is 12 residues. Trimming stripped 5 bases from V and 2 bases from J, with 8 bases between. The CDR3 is CASRQDAYEQYF. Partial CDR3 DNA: TGCGCCAGCAGACAGGACGCCTACGAG.

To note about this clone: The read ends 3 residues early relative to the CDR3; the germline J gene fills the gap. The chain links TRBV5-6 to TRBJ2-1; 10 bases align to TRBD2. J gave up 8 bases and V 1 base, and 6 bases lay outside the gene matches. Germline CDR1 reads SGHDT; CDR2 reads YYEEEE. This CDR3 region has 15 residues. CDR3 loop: CASSLTSGVFDEQFF. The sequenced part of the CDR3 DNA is TGTGCCAGCAGCTTGACTAGCGGGGTTTTCGATGAG.

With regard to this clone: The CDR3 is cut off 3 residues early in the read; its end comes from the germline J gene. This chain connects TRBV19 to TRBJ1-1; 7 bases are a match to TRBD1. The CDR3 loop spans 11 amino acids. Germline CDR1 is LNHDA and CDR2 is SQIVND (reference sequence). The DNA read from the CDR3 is TGTGCCAGCATCACAGGGGCCGAA. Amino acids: CASITGAE. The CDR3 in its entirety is CASITGAEAFF.

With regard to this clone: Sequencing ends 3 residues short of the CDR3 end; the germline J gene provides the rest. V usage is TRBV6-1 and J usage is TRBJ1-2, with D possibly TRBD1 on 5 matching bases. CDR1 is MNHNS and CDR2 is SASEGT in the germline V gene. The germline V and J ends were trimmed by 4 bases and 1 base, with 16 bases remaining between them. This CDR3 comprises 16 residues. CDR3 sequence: CASSAGLRAFNYGYTF. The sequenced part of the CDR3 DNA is TGTGCCAGCAGTGCGGGTCTCAGGGCTTTTAACTATGGC.